This section outlines one TCR beta chain sequence together with its context. This CDR3 is 18 amino acids long. Unmatched junction bases numbered 12, after V lost 1 base and J lost 5 bases. Germline V gene data show CDR1 as LGHDT and CDR2 as YNNKEL (reference sequence). Profiling relied on immunoSEQ multiplex PCR, and the TCRdb table lists in-frame clones only, not all of them. The sample yields about 40,000 clones, around 89% seen once. This entry comes from a study of blood T cell repertoires in COVID-19. Turning to the study itself: The cDNA or gDNA used as material had been derived from T cells, B-cell-depleted T cells, or PBMCs.

The specimen was peripheral blood. The sequence was collected from a man between 65 and 79 years old with active COVID-19. V and J are TRBV3-1 (or the pseudogene TRBV3-2) and TRBJ2-7; 12 bases are a match to TRBD2. The CDR3 sequence is CASSQAGGLAGGPDEQYF. In nucleotides, the CDR3 is TGTGCCAGCAGCCAAGCGGGAGGGCTAGCGGGGGGGCCCGACGAGCAGTACTTC.